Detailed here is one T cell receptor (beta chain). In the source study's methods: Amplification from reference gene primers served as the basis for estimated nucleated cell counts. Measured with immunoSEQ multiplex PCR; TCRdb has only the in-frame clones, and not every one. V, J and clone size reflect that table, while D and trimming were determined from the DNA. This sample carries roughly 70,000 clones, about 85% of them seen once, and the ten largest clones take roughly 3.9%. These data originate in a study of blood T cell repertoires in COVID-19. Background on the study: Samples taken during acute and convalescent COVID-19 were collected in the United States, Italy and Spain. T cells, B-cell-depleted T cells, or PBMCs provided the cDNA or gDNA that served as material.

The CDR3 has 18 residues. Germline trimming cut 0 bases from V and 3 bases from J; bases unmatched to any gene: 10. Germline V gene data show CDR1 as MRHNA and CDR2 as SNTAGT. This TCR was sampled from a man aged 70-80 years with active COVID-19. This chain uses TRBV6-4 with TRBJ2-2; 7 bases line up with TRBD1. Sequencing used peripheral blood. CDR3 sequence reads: CASSDSRTGVRDTGELFF. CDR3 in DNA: TGTGCCAGCAGTGACTCCCGTACAGGGGTAAGGGACACCGGGGAGCTGTTTTTT.